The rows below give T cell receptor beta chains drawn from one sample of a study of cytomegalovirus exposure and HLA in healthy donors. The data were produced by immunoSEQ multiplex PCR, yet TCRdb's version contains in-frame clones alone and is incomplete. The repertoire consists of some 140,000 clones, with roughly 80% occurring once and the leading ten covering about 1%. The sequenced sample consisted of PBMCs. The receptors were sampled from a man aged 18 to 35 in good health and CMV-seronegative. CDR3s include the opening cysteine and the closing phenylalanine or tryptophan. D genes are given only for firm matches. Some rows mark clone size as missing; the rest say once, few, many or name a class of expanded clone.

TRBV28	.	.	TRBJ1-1	CASSLGPNTEAFF	TGTGCCAGCAGTTTAGGGCCGAACACTGAAGCTTTCTTT
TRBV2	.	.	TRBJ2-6	CASRRVDSGANVLTF	TGTGCCAGCAGACGGGTGGATTCTGGGGCCAACGTCCTGACTTTC
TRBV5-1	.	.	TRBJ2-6	CASSHRTSTSSAANVLTF	TGCGCCAGCAGCCACCGGACATCCACTAGCTCTGCGGCCAACGTCCTGACTTTC
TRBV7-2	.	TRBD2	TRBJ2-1	CASSFGGGAVDEQFF	TGTGCCAGCAGCTTTGGCGGGGGGGCTGTAGATGAGCAGTTCTTC
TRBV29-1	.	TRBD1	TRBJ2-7	CSVETGQGSSYEQYF	TGCAGCGTTGAAACGGGACAGGGCAGCTCCTACGAGCAGTACTTC
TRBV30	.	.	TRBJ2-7	CAWSRERTGVSYEQYF	TGTGCCTGGAGTCGGGAGCGGACAGGCGTCTCCTACGAGCAGTACTTC
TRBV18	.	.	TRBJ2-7	CASSLEGSYEQYF	TGTGCCAGCTCGCTCGAGGGCTCCTACGAGCAGTACTTC
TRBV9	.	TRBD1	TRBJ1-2	CASSFGQAYGYTF	TGTGCCAGCAGCTTCGGACAGGCCTATGGCTACACCTTC
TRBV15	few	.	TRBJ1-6	CATSDITGMYNSPLHF	TGTGCCACCAGCGATATAACAGGGATGTATAATTCACCCCTCCACTTT
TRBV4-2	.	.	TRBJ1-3	CASSQEDLSSGNTIYF	TGTGCCAGCAGCCAAGAGGACTTAAGCTCTGGAAACACCATATATTTT
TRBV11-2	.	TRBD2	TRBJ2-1	CASRPSGGAFEQFF	TGTGCCAGCAGACCCAGCGGGGGGGCTTTTGAGCAGTTCTTC
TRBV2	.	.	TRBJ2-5	CASSASGVQETQYF	TGTGCCAGCAGTGCCTCGGGGGTCCAAGAGACCCAGTACTTC
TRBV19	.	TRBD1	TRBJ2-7	CASSYRDSSYEQYF	TGTGCCAGTAGTTATAGGGACAGTTCCTACGAGCAGTACTTC
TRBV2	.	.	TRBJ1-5	CASSDGVSNQPQHF	TGTGCCAGCAGTGACGGGGTGAGCAATCAGCCCCAGCATTTT
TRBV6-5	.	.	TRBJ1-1	CASSYSEAGLNTEAFF	TGTGCCAGCAGTTACTCCGAGGCTGGCCTGAACACTGAAGCTTTCTTT
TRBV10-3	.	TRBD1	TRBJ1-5	CAISESKGGNQPQHF	TGTGCCATCAGTGAGTCCAAAGGGGGCAACCAGCCCCAGCATTTT
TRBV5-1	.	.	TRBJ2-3	CASSLGESTDTQYF	TGCGCCAGCAGCTTGGGGGAGAGCACAGATACGCAGTATTTT
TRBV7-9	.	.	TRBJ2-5	CASSDFGGAQETQYF	TGTGCCAGCAGCGATTTTGGAGGGGCCCAAGAGACCCAGTACTTC
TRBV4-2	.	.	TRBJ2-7	CASSQDMVYSGYEQYF	TGTGCCAGCAGCCAAGATATGGTCTACAGTGGGTACGAGCAGTACTTC
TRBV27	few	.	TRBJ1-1	CASKQGLFTEAFF	TGTGCCAGCAAGCAGGGCTTATTCACTGAAGCTTTCTTT
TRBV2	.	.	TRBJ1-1	CASRKRLTVPGATEAFF	TGTGCCAGCAGAAAGAGGCTCACCGTGCCAGGGGCCACTGAAGCTTTCTTT
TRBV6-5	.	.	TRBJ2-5	CASSPREVAEETQYF	TGTGCCAGCAGTCCCCGCGAGGTGGCCGAAGAGACCCAGTACTTC
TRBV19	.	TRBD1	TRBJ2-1	CASSIGDSAYNEQFF	TGTGCCAGTAGTATCGGGGACAGTGCCTACAATGAGCAGTTCTTC
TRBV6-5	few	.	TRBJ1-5	CASGNSGGRGRQPQHF	TGTGCCAGCGGTAACTCTGGGGGCAGGGGAAGACAGCCCCAGCATTTT
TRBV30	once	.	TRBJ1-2	CAWSVRRGLKDYGYTF	TGTGCCTGGAGTGTACGGAGGGGACTCAAGGACTATGGCTACACCTTC
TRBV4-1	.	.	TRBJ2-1	CASSQEAQSYNEQFF	TGCGCCAGCAGCCAAGAGGCACAATCCTACAATGAGCAGTTCTTC
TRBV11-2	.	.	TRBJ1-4	CASGAIREKLFF	TGTGCCAGCGGGGCAATTCGTGAAAAACTGTTTTTT
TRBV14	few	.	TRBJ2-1	CASSQDLGSYNEQFF	TGTGCCAGCAGCCAAGATCTAGGCAGCTACAATGAGCAGTTCTTC
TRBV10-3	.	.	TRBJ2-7	CAIQTGLGNEQYF	TGTGCCATTCAAACAGGGTTGGGGAACGAGCAGTACTTC
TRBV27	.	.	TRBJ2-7	CASSYPPYYEQYF	TGTGCCAGCAGTTACCCCCCTTACTACGAGCAGTACTTC
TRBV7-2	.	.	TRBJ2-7	CASSLEGGVYF	TGTGCCAGCAGCTTAGAGGGGGGGGTGTACTTC
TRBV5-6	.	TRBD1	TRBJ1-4	CASSLLQDRGNGDEKLFF	TGTGCCAGCAGCTTGTTACAGGACAGGGGGAATGGCGATGAAAAACTGTTTTTT
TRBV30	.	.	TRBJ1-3	CAWSVSSLGGNTIYF	TGTGCCTGGAGTGTTTCCAGTCTAGGCGGAAACACCATATATTTT
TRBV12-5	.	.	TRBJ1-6	CASGSQVRSPLHF	TGTGCTAGTGGTTCCCAGGTGAGATCACCCCTCCACTTT
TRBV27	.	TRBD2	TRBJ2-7	CASSSSSGGPYEQYF	TGTGCCAGCAGTTCGTCAAGCGGGGGGCCCTACGAGCAGTACTTC
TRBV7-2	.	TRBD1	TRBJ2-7	CASRLPGQGGLYGEQYF	TGTGCCAGCAGATTACCGGGACAGGGTGGGTTATATGGCGAGCAGTACTTC
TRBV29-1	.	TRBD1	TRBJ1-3	CSVGDSSGNTIYF	TGCAGCGTGGGGGACAGCTCTGGAAACACCATATATTTT
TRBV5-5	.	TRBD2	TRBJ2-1	CASSLPSGYNEQFF	TGTGCCAGCAGCTTGCCTAGCGGCTACAATGAGCAGTTCTTC
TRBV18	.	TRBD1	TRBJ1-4	CASSQGQEREKLFF	TGTGCCAGCTCGCAAGGACAGGAGAGGGAAAAACTGTTTTTT
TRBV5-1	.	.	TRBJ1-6	CASSLSPGAPRSPLHF	TGCGCCAGCAGTCTTAGTCCAGGGGCCCCTCGGTCACCCCTCCACTTT
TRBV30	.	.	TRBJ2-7	CAWSLGQALYEQYF	TGTGCCTGGAGCCTGGGGCAGGCCCTCTACGAGCAGTACTTC
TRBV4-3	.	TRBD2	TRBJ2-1	CASSQGGGSGVVKDNEQFF	TGCGCCAGCAGCCAAGGGGGGGGTAGCGGGGTTGTTAAGGACAATGAGCAGTTCTTC
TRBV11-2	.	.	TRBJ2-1	CASSPLTGNNEQFF	TGTGCCAGCAGCCCGCTCACAGGGAACAATGAGCAGTTCTTC
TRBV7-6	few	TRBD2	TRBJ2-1	CASSLVASGGGEQFF	TGTGCCAGCAGCTTGGTAGCTAGCGGGGGTGGTGAGCAGTTCTTC
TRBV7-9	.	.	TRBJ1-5	CSSSLETAWGNQPQHF	TGTTCCAGCAGCTTAGAGACAGCTTGGGGCAATCAGCCCCAGCATTTT
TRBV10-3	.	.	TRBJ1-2	CATGQPQSFGYTF	TGTGCCACCGGACAGCCCCAAAGTTTTGGCTACACCTTC